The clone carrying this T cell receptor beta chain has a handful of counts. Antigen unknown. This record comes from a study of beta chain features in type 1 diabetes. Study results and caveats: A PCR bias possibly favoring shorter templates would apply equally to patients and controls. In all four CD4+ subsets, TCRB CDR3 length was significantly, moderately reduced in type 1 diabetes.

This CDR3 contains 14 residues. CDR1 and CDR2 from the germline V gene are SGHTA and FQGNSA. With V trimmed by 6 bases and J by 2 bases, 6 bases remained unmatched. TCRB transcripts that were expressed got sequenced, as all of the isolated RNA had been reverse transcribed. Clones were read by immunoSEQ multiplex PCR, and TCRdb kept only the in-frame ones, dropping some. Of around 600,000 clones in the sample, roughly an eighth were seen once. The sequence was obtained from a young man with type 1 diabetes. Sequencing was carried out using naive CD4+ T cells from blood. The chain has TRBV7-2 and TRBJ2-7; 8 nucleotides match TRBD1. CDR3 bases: TGTGCCAGCAGGGACACAGGGGGACCCTACGAGCAGTACTTC. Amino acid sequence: CASRDTGGPYEQYF. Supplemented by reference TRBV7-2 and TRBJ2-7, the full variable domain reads GAGVSQSPSNKVTEKGKDVELRCDPISGHTALYWYRQSLGQGLEFLIYFQGNSAPDKSGLPSDRFSAERTGGSVSTLTIQRTQQEDSAVYLCASRDTGGPYEQYFGPGTRLTVT.